Listed here are 24 T cell receptor beta chains from one sample, sequenced in a study of cytomegalovirus exposure and HLA in healthy donors. PCR involved 60 Vbeta and 13 Jbeta primers. Assay used: immunoSEQ multiplex PCR; TCRdb lists only in-frame clones, some missing. Found here are about 160,000 clones; the top ten clones hold about 1.2%. The sequencing sample was made of PBMCs. All receptors come from a woman aged 55 to 70 in good health and CMV-seronegative.

The rearrangement uses TRBV7-9 and TRBJ1-2, with D possibly TRBD1 on 5 matching bases. The V gene's germline CDR1 is SEHNR and CDR2 FQNEAQ (reference sequence). The CDR3 contains 14 residues. The V end was cut by 6 bases, the J end by 3 bases, with 14 bases between. The CDR3 spells CASSGTGLDYGYTF. The CDR3 DNA reads TGTGCCAGCAGTGGGACCGGACTAGACTATGGCTACACCTTC.

This rearrangement joins TRBV4-3 to TRBJ1-5; perhaps TRBD1 as D (5 bases). Between the trimmed V and J ends, which lost 1 base and 7 bases, there was a span of 14 bases. In germline, CDR1 is LGHNA, CDR2 YSLEER. The CDR3 totals 15 residues. This CDR3 is CASSQAPGSQQPQHF. CDR3 coding DNA: TGCGCCAGCAGCCAAGCCCCAGGGTCGCAACAGCCCCAGCATTTT.

This chain links TRBV6-5 with TRBJ2-4; D perhaps matches TRBD2 (6 bases). The CDR3 loop spans 15 amino acids. Trimming took 6 bases from V and 3 from J, leaving 15 bases between them. Germline V gene lookup returns CDR1 MNHEY and CDR2 SVGAGI. This CDR3 is CASSMGGPHKNIQYF. Here the CDR3 DNA reads TGTGCCAGCAGCATGGGAGGTCCTCACAAAAACATTCAGTACTTC.

The genes are TRBV2 and TRBJ2-1; D call uncertain. This CDR3 spans 14 amino acids. From germline, CDR1 is SNHLY and CDR2 FYNNEI. Trimming pared 6 bases from V and 4 bases from J, leaving 13 bases between. For the CDR3, the DNA is TGTGCCAGCAGGCCTCAGGTTGCTTACAATGAGCAGTTCTTC. It is translated as CASRPQVAYNEQFF.

This chain joins TRBV6-5 and TRBJ1-2, with 7 bases fitting TRBD1. This CDR3 has 12 residues. J was trimmed by 8 bases and V by 5 bases; bases with no gene match: 5. From germline, CDR1 is MNHEY and CDR2 SVGAGI. In nucleotides, the CDR3 is TGTGCCAGCAGTACACAGGGGAGAGGCTACACCTTC. Translated: CASSTQGRGYTF.

The V call is TRBV6-5, the J call TRBJ2-5; no clear D gene. CDR3 length: 14 residues. Deletions cut 1 base from V and 1 base from J, with 7 bases between. The germline CDR1 and CDR2 sequences are MNHEY and SVGAGI. This chain's CDR3 is CASSYFSFQETQYF. The CDR3 DNA sequence: TGTGCCAGCAGTTACTTTTCCTTCCAAGAGACCCAGTACTTC.

V gene TRBV25-1 combines with J gene TRBJ2-2, with TRBD2 as a possible D gene (6 bases). Per the germline V gene, CDR1 is MGHDK and CDR2 is SYGVNS. Trimming shortened V by 8 bases and J by 7 bases, and 20 bases separated the two germline ends. The CDR3 covers 15 residues. The CDR3 sequence is CASRVSGVPNGELFF. Here the CDR3 DNA reads TGTGCCAGCCGGGTGTCGGGGGTCCCAAACGGGGAGCTGTTTTTT.

The chain links TRBV6-5 to TRBJ2-7; 8 positions match TRBD1. CDR1 and CDR2 from the germline V gene are MNHEY and SVGAGI. The CDR3 runs to 13 residues. Trimming took 5 bases from V and 4 from J; bases not matched to a gene: 4. The chain's CDR3 is CASSARTGYEQYF. CDR3 sequence (DNA): TGTGCCAGCAGTGCACGGACAGGGTACGAGCAGTACTTC.

The V and J genes are TRBV5-8 and TRBJ2-1; 10 bases agree with TRBD2. Germline CDR1 and CDR2: SGHTS and YDEGEE. CDR3 length: 16 residues. Germline trimming cut 2 bases from V and 4 bases from J; bases unmatched to any gene: 6. Here the CDR3 reads CASSLPSGGTYNEQFF. In DNA form, the CDR3 reads TGTGCCAGCAGCTTACCTAGCGGGGGAACTTACAATGAGCAGTTCTTC.

This chain links TRBV29-1 with TRBJ2-2; maybe TRBD1 (5 bases). V was pared by 7 bases and J by 4 bases, with 16 bases between. There are 14 residues in the CDR3. In germline, CDR1 is SQVTM, CDR2 ANQGSEA. For the CDR3, the DNA is TGCAGCGCTGGGGCCTTGGGGCCCACCGGGGAGCTGTTTTTT. Translating gives CSAGALGPTGELFF.

This chain joins TRBV7-3 and TRBJ2-3; TRBD1 aligns across 8 bases. The CDR3 extends over 15 amino acids. Trimming at V came to 4 bases and at J to 3 bases, leaving 6 bases not matched to a gene. Germline V lookup: CDR1 SGHTA, CDR2 FQGTGA. Here the CDR3 DNA reads TGTGCCAGCAGCTATTCCACAGGGGGGACAGATACGCAGTATTTT. Its protein product is CASSYSTGGTDTQYF.

V and J are TRBV27 and TRBJ2-1, with 7 bases fitting TRBD2. Germline V gene sequence: CDR1 MNHEY, CDR2 SMNVEV (reference sequence). This CDR3 comprises 15 residues. The V and J ends lost 2 bases and 4 bases, in that order; junction bases with no gene match: 5. The CDR3 protein is CASSLGWEGYNEQFF. The CDR3 DNA reads as TGTGCCAGCAGTTTAGGGTGGGAGGGGTACAATGAGCAGTTCTTC.

The CDR3 DNA follows: TGTGCCAGCAGCGCCACAGCTAACTATGGCTACACCTTC. Amino acids: CASSATANYGYTF. The chain couples TRBV7-2 to TRBJ1-2; D gene ambiguous. The V and J ends lost 5 bases and 0 bases respectively, with 7 bases between them. CDR1 and CDR2 (germline): SGHTA, FQGNSA. The length of the CDR3 is 13 residues.

The chain employs TRBV5-4 and TRBJ1-2; no reliable D call. V was shortened by 5 bases and J by 8 bases, with 19 bases between the two germline ends. CDR3 length: 14 residues. Germline assignment: CDR1 SGHNT and CDR2 YYREEE (reference sequence). The CDR3 is CASRPQEGPLGYTF. DNA for the CDR3: TGTGCCAGCAGGCCCCAAGAGGGCCCCCTAGGCTACACCTTC.

The chain joins TRBV7-9 to TRBJ1-4; the match to TRBD1 covers 8 bases. V shed 6 bases, J shed 8 bases, and the junction held 8 bases outside the gene matches. This CDR3 comprises 14 residues. CDR1 is SEHNR and CDR2 is FQNEAQ in the germline V gene (reference sequence). The DNA for the CDR3 is TGTGCCAGCAGACTGGACAGGGAAGGGGAAAAACTGTTTTTT. Translation gives CASRLDREGEKLFF.

The genes are TRBV6-1 and TRBJ2-5; a weak D match, TRBD1 (6 bases). The DNA end is a closer match to TRBJ2-7, so the J assignment may be wrong. Germline assignment: CDR1 MNHNS and CDR2 SASEGT. The CDR3 loop spans 14 amino acids. The CDR3 is CASRTPGAKYEQYF. CDR3 coding DNA: TGTGCCAGCAGAACCCCAGGGGCAAAATACGAGCAGTACTTC.

V and J are TRBV5-4 and TRBJ1-1; D may be TRBD1 (5 bases). Germline V gene lookup returns CDR1 SGHNT and CDR2 YYREEE (reference sequence). The CDR3 length is 14 residues. V gave up 0 bases and J gave up 4 bases, with 10 bases separating them. The CDR3 spells CASSLGGEGTEAFF. The CDR3, as DNA: TGTGCCAGCAGCTTGGGGGGGGAGGGCACTGAAGCTTTCTTT.

DNA of the CDR3: TGTGCCAGCACTGACCTAGCCAGCACAGATACGCAGTATTTT. Translation: CASTDLASTDTQYF. This chain connects TRBV2 to TRBJ2-3; D is possibly TRBD2 (5 bases). V was cut by 7 bases and J by 0 bases, with 11 bases left in between. This CDR3 region has 14 residues. Germline V CDR1 and CDR2: SNHLY, FYNNEI. Full variable domain (outside the CDR3, taken from reference TRBV2 and TRBJ2-3): EPEVTQTPSHQVTQMGQEVILRCVPISNHLYFYWYRQILGQKVEFLVSFYNNEISEKSEIFDDQFSVERPDGSNFTLKIRSTKLEDSAMYFCASTDLASTDTQYFGPGTRLTVL.

This chain uses TRBV7-9 with TRBJ2-3; D might be TRBD2 (6 bases). Germline V gene sequence: CDR1 SEHNR, CDR2 FQNEAQ (reference sequence). Trimming took 5 bases from V and 3 from J, leaving 21 bases between them. The CDR3 loop spans 17 amino acids. Here the CDR3 DNA reads TGTGCCAGCAGCCCCCGTTTTAGCGGTCCCGGGACAGATACGCAGTATTTT. The encoded protein is CASSPRFSGPGTDTQYF.

The chain joins TRBV15 to TRBJ2-7; D might be TRBD2 (5 bases). CDR1 is LNHNV, CDR2 YYDKDF, per germline (reference sequence). CDR3 length: 14 residues. Trimming removed 0 bases from V and 4 bases from J, with 10 bases in between. The CDR3 coding sequence is TGTGCCACCAGCAGAGATGGAGGCCCTTACGAGCAGTACTTC. It yields the protein CATSRDGGPYEQYF.

The gene calls are TRBV6-1 and TRBJ1-4, with 7 nucleotides matching TRBD1. The CDR3 is 15 amino acids. With V trimmed by 4 bases and J by 7 bases, 9 bases remained unmatched. Germline CDR1 and CDR2: MNHNS and SASEGT. In DNA form, the CDR3 reads TGTGCCAGCAGTGGATTGACAGGGTGGGGTGAAAAACTGTTTTTT. This translates into CASSGLTGWGEKLFF.

This chain links TRBV4-3 with TRBJ2-3; 8 bases map to TRBD2. Per germline, CDR1 LGHNA and CDR2 YSLEER. V gave up 4 bases and J gave up 5 bases; unmatched junction bases: 8. This CDR3 is 15 amino acids long. The CDR3 here is CASSPVVGGEDTQYF. CDR3 DNA: TGCGCCAGCAGCCCCGTAGTCGGGGGGGAAGATACGCAGTATTTT.

About this clone: One junction end does not reproduce the germline sequence, and a read error may be involved. The chain couples TRBV28 to TRBJ2-7, with a possible D match to TRBD2 (5 bases). This CDR3 is built from 11 residues. Looked up from germline, CDR1 is MDHEN and CDR2 is SYDVKM. Written as DNA, the CDR3 is TGTGCCAGCAGTTTAATCGGGGTGCGACACTTC. Translation gives CASSLIGVRHF. The variable domain in full, completed from reference TRBV28 and TRBJ2-7, reads DVKVTQSSRYLVKRTGEKVFLECVQDMDHENMFWYRQDPGLGLRLIYFSYDVKMKEKGDIPEGYSVSREKKERFSLILESASTNQTSMYLCASSLIGVRHFGPGTRLTVT.

V is TRBV9 and J is TRBJ1-4; 8 bases fit TRBD1. The CDR3 is 13 residues long. Trimming took 2 bases from V and 12 from J; bases not matched to a gene: 6. CDR1 is SGDLS and CDR2 is YYNGEE in the germline V gene. The CDR3 here is CASSVGTGEELFF. The CDR3 DNA follows: TGTGCCAGCAGCGTCGGGACAGGAGAAGAACTGTTTTTT.